This TCR beta chain was obtained from a study of beta chain features in type 1 diabetes. The investigators reverse transcribed all of the isolated RNA, so they sequenced expressed TCRB transcripts. Produced via immunoSEQ multiplex PCR; TCRdb's table is partial and in-frame only. Seen here are around 340,000 clones, approximately 9.7% observed once, and the top ten hold approximately 1%. In regard to this clone: Its matching antigen is unknown.

The CDR3 consists of 17 residues. The germline CDR1 and CDR2 sequences are SEHNR and FQNEAQ (reference sequence). V lost 3 bases, J lost 1 base, and 5 bases stayed unmatched. Study outcomes and limitations: In comparison with healthy donors, patients had naive, central memory and Treg TCRB repertoires that appeared more similar. Moderate yet significant TCRB CDR3 shortening was seen in Type 1 diabetes patients in all four CD4+ subsets.

The source is a man aged 25 to 40 with type 1 diabetes. J is TRBJ2-3 and V is TRBV7-9; 12 bases line up with TRBD2. The sequencing sample was made of central memory CD4+ T cells from blood. The CDR3 loop reads CASSFTWTSGGTDTQYF. The CDR3, as DNA: TGTGCCAGCAGCTTCACCTGGACTAGCGGGGGCACAGATACGCAGTATTTT.